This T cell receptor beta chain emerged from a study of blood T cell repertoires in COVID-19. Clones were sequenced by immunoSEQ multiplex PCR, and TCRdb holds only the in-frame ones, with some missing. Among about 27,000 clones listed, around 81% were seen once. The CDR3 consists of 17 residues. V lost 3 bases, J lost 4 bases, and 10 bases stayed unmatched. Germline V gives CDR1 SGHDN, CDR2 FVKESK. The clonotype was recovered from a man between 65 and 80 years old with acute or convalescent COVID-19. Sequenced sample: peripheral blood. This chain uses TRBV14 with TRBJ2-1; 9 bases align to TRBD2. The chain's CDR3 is CASSQSFRLAAYNEQFF. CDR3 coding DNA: TGTGCCAGCAGCCAGAGCTTCCGACTAGCGGCGTACAATGAGCAGTTCTTC. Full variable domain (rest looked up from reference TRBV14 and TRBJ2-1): EAGVTQFPSHSVIEKGQTVTLRCDPISGHDNLYWYRRVMGKEIKFLLHFVKESKQDESGMPNNRFLAERTGGTYSTLKVQPAELEDSGVYFCASSQSFRLAAYNEQFFGPGTRLTVL.